This T cell receptor (beta chain) is drawn from a study of CD8 T cells in Susac syndrome. CDR1 SGHTA and CDR2 FQGNSA come from the germline V gene. V was clipped by 7 bases and J by 3 bases, with 11 bases between them. The CDR3 is 13 amino acids. Both CD4+ and CD8+ T cells were negatively isolated, and TEMRA cells underwent FACS enrichment. An amount of RNA that ranged from roughly 0.5 to 1 ug was reverse transcribed with random hexamers. The authors amplified TCR beta CDR3 across 54 Vbeta and 13 Jbeta using immunoSEQ multiplex PCR. TCRdb reanalysed the immunoSEQ multiplex PCR reads using MiXCR and keeps one entry per CDR3 protein. The sample lists 300,000 to 350,000 distinct CDR3 sequences, 92% occurring once.

The sequence came from a human donor with multiple sclerosis. The sample comprised CD4+ T cells from PBMCs. The rearrangement joins TRBV7-2 to TRBJ2-3; the D gene is possibly TRBD2 (6 bases). CDR3 sequence (DNA): TGTGCCAGCACCCGGGACTGGACAGATACGCAGTATTTT. It is translated as CASTRDWTDTQYF. The whole variable domain, filled in from reference TRBV7-2 and TRBJ2-3, reads GAGVSQSPSNKVTEKGKDVELRCDPISGHTALYWYRQSLGQGLEFLIYFQGNSAPDKSGLPSDRFSAERTGGSVSTLTIQRTQQEDSAVYLCASTRDWTDTQYFGPGTRLTVL.